The clone carrying this TCR beta chain was counted at least ten times. Its antigen remains unknown. The sample originates from a study of identical twins. TCRdb re-derived calls from the 5' RACE reads in MiXCR, one entry per CDR3 protein. The profile covers about 720,000 distinct CDR3 sequences, with 8.6% appearing a single time and 0.98% taken by the ten largest. The CDR3 is 13 amino acids. The V gene lost 7 bases and the J gene lost 2 bases, with 9 bases spanning the gap. Germline V gene data show CDR1 as MNHNY and CDR2 as SVGAGI (reference sequence). Study-wide results and caveats: Cord blood's abundant beta clonotypes had fewer insertions, unlike memory repertoires.

The same sample was also studied in work on yellow fever vaccine responses in identical twins. According to that study: Twins' vaccine T cell response reportedly seemed partly convergent, partly personalized.

This TCR was sampled from a woman younger than 30 in good health. The sequenced material came from PBMCs. The chain joins TRBV6-6 to TRBJ1-5; D is undetermined. CDR3 sequence: CASKKDGNQPQHF. The DNA for the CDR3 is TGTGCCAGCAAAAAAGACGGCAATCAGCCCCAGCATTTT.